The clone carrying this TCR beta chain was picked up one time. Its antigen is as yet unknown. This sample was included in a study of T cells in localized non-small cell lung cancer. General study points: In adjacent lung appeared a median 57 of the top 100 tumor clones. T cell clonality was highest in uninvolved adjacent lung, above tumor. Longer overall survival was linked to higher blood T cell density.

The CDR3 has 15 amino acids. J was trimmed by 0 bases and V by 3 bases; bases with no gene match: 5. Looked up from germline, CDR1 is MNHEY and CDR2 is SVGAGI. Clones were sequenced by immunoSEQ multiplex PCR, and TCRdb holds only the in-frame ones, with some missing. In the table there are approximately 15,000 clones, approximately 89% of which are singletons. V usage is TRBV6-5 and J usage is TRBJ2-7, with 7 bases identical to TRBD2. This clonotype was obtained from a male donor older than 55 with stage II lung adenocarcinoma. This specimen was peripheral blood mononuclear cells, taken before any cancer treatment. The CDR3 DNA sequence: TGTGCCAGCAGTTATACAGCGGGGAGCTCCTACGAGCAGTACTTC. Encoded protein: CASSYTAGSSYEQYF.